This T cell receptor beta chain was identified in a study of CD8 T cells in ankylosing spondylitis. Broader study findings: Clones linked to disease were reported to show significant enrichment in matched ankylosing spondylitis synovial fluid. Blood of patients with ankylosing spondylitis appeared to be characterized by a TCR beta motif of several highly homologous variants. Disease-associated clones were CD8+ and fairly uncommon in peripheral blood.

TCRdb itself ran the 5' RACE reads through MiXCR, one entry per CDR3 protein. The sample carries more than 650,000 distinct CDR3 sequences, 12% recorded once. This clonotype was recorded a few times. The target antigen is unknown. Germline lookup yields CDR1 DFQATT and CDR2 SNEGSKA (reference sequence). This CDR3 comprises 14 residues. V shed 8 bases and J 1 base; nucleotides not matched to a gene: 6. The V gene is TRBV20-1, the J gene TRBJ2-7; 12 bases align to TRBD2. Sequencing was carried out using blood, either unsorted or a sorted T cell fraction (not recorded which). The clonotype originates from a male donor with ankylosing spondylitis. CDR3 DNA sequence: TGCAGTTGCCTGGGGACTAGCGGGTCCTACGAGCAGTACTTC. It yields the protein CSCLGTSGSYEQYF.